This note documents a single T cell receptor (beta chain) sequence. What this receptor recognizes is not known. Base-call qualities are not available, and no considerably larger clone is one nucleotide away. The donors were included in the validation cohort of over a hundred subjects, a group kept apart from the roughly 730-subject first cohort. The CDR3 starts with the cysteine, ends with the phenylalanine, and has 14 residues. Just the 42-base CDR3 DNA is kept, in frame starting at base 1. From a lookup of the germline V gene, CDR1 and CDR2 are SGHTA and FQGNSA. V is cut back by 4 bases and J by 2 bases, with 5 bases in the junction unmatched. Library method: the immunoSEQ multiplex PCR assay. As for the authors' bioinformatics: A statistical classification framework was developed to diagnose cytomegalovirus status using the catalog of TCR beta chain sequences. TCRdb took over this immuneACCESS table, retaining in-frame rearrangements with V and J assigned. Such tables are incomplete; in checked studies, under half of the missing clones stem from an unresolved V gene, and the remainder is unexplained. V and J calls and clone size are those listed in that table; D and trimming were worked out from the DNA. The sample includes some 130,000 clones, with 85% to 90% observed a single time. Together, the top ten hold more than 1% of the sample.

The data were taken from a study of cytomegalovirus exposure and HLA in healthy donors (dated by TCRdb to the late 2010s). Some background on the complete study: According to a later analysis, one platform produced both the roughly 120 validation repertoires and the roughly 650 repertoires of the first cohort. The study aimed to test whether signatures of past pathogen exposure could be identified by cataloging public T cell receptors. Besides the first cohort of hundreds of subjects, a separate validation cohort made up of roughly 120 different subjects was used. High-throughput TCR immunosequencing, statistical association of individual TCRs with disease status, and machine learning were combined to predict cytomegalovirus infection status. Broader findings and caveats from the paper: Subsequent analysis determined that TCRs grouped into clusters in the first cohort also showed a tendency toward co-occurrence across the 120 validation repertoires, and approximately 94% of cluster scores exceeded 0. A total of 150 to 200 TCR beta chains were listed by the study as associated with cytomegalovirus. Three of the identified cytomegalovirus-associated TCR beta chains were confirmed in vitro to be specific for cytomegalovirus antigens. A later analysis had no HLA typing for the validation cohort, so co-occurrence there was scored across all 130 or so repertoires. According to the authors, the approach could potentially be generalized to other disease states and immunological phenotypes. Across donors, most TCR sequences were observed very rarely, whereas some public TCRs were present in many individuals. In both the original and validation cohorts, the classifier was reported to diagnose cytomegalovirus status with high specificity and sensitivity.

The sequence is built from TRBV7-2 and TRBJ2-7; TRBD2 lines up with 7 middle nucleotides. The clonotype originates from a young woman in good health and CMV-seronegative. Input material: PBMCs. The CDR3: CASSSSGAAYEQYF. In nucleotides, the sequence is TGTGCCAGCAGCTCAAGCGGGGCCGCCTACGAGCAGTACTTC.